The T cell receptor (beta chain) under discussion was sequenced for a study of technical replicates of blood from several donors. Libraries were prepared by immunoSEQ multiplex PCR; TCRdb keeps only in-frame clonotypes and omits some of them. The sample lists tens of thousands of clones, 90% seen once, with roughly 4.5% in the top ten. The CDR3 spans 13 residues. After removal of 5 bases from V and 5 bases from J, the junction contained 4 bases not matched to a gene. Germline CDR1 is SEHNR and CDR2 is FQNEAQ (reference sequence). The source is a human donor in good health. Some clones in this sample may be carry-over from other donors' samples. Material: PBMCs. The rearrangement uses TRBV7-9 and TRBJ2-7, with 9 positions matching TRBD1. CDR3 loop: CASSQDRGHEQYF. The CDR3 bases are TGTGCCAGCAGCCAGGACAGGGGTCACGAGCAGTACTTC.